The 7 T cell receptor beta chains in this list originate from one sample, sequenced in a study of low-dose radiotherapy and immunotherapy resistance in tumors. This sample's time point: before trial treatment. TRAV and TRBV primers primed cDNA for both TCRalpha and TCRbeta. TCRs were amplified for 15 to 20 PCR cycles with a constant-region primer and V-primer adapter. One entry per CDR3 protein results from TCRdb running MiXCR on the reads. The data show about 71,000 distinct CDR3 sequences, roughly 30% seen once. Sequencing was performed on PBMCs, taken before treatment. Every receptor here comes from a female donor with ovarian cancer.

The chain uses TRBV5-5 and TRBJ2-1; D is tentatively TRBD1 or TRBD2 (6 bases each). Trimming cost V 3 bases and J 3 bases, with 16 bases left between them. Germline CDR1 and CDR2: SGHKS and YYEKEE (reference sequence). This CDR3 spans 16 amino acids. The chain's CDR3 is CASSSPGGLVYNEQFF. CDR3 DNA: TGTGCCAGCAGCTCGCCCGGGGGCTTAGTCTACAATGAGCAGTTCTTC.

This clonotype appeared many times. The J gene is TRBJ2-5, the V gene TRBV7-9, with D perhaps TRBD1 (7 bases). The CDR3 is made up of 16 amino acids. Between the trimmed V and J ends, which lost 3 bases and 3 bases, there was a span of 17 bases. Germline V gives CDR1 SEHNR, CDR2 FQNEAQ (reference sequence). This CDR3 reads CASSFYRGGVEETQYF. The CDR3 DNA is TGTGCCAGCAGCTTTTACAGGGGAGGAGTGGAAGAGACCCAGTACTTC.

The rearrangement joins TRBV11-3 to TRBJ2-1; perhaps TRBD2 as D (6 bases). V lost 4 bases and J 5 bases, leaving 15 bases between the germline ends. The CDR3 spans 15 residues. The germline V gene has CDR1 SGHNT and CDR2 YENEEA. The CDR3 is CASSSRTNYNNEQFF. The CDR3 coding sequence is TGTGCCAGCAGCTCAAGGACTAATTATAACAATGAGCAGTTCTTC.

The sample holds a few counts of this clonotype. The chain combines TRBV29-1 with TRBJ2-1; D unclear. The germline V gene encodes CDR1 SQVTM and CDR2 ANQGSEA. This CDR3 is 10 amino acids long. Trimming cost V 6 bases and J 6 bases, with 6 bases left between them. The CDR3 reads CSVQSNEQFF. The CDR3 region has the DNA TGCAGCGTGCAGTCCAATGAGCAGTTCTTC.

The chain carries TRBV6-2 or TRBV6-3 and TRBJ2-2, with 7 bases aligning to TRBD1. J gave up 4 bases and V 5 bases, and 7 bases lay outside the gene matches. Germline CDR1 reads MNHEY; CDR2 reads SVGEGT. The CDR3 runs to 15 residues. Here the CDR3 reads CASSEGDSGTGELFF. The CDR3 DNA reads TGTGCCAGCAGTGAAGGGGACAGCGGCACCGGGGAGCTGTTTTTT.

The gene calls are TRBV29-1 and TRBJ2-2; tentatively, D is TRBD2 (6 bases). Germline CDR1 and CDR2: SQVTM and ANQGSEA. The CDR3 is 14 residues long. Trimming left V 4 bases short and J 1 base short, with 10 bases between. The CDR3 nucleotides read TGCAGCGTTGCTCGGGAGTGGAACACCGGGGAGCTGTTTTTT. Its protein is CSVAREWNTGELFF.

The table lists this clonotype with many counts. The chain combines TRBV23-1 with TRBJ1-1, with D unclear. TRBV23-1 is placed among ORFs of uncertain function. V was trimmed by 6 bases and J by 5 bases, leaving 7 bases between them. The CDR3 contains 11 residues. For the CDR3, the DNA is TGCGCCAGCAGACCGAGGACTGAAGCTTTCTTT. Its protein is CASRPRTEAFF.